Reported below is one TCR beta chain. The sample has other DNA sequences that encode this CDR3 too. The entry originates in a study of blood T cell repertoires in COVID-19. Study-wide background: Acute-phase and convalescent COVID-19 samples originated in the United States, Italy and Spain.

With 1 base removed from V and 5 bases from J, the gap between germline ends came to 4 bases. The CDR3 has 12 residues. Germline V gene lookup returns CDR1 KGHDR and CDR2 SFDVKD. Authors' analysis steps: Reference gene primers were amplified, and this amplification served to estimate nucleated cell counts. Data came from immunoSEQ multiplex PCR; TCRdb stores just in-frame clones and leaves some out. That table furnishes V, J and clone size, whereas the DNA furnished D and trimming. The sample has 200,000 to 250,000 clones, roughly three quarters seen once. The source material was peripheral blood. The chain recombines TRBV24-1 with TRBJ1-1; D remains ambiguous. This receptor was obtained from a woman between 40 and 50 years old with active or convalescent COVID-19. CDR3 bases: TGTGCCACCAGTGATTTCGGGACTGAAGCTTTCTTT. It codes for CATSDFGTEAFF.